These 12 T cell receptor beta chains originate from one sample sequenced in a study of blood T cell repertoires in COVID-19. Here immunoSEQ multiplex PCR was the method, and the copy in TCRdb shows in-frame clones only, minus some. Counted here are 200,000 to 300,000 clones, about 79% occurring once; the ten biggest clones make up around 2.4%. Sequenced: peripheral blood. These receptors originate from a middle-aged man who had recovered from COVID-19.

This chain uses TRBV5-1 with TRBJ1-2, with D uncertain. Germline loops: CDR1 SGHRS, CDR2 YFSETQ. With 0 bases removed from V and 4 bases from J, the gap between germline ends came to 10 bases. This CDR3 is built from 14 residues. CDR3 DNA sequence: TGCGCCAGCAGCTTGGGCGAGATCCTCTATGGCTACACCTTC. It codes for CASSLGEILYGYTF.

The chain recombines TRBV7-8 with TRBJ2-2; D perhaps matches TRBD2 (5 bases). CDR1 is SGHVS, CDR2 FQNEAQ, per germline. V gave up 1 base and J gave up 4 bases, with 10 bases separating them. CDR3 size: 15 residues. For the CDR3, the DNA is TGTGCCAGCAGCTTAGGGACTGCCCTCACCGGGGAGCTGTTTTTT. Translation gives CASSLGTALTGELFF.

Regarding this clone: No conserved phenylalanine or tryptophan ends this CDR3, so it is likely a read error. The DNA is left out, because the CDR3 cannot be placed on it with certainty; the CDR3 is given as TCRdb lists it. The chain links TRBV6-2 or TRBV6-3 to TRBJ2-7; the D segment call TRBD2 is taken from the table without a DNA check. The CDR3 is 13 residues long, ends included. Germline CDR1 and CDR2: MNHEY and SVGEGT. The CDR3 region is CASSYERVVAPLI.

This sequence joins TRBV6-5 and TRBJ1-1; TRBD1 matches at 7 bases. This CDR3 is built from 11 residues. Germline values: CDR1 MNHEY, CDR2 SVGAGI. V lost 7 bases to trimming and J lost 13 bases; unmatched junction nucleotides: 9. For the CDR3, the DNA is TGTGCCAGCAACCGACAGGGAATCGATTTCTTT. Its translation is CASNRQGIDFF.

V is TRBV6-5 and J is TRBJ2-2; 7 positions agree with TRBD1. Losses at the gene ends were 7 bases for V and 3 bases for J; bases not matched to a gene: 5. CDR3 size: 14 residues. Germline CDR1 is MNHEY and CDR2 is SVGAGI. For the CDR3, the DNA is TGTGCCAGCAACGACAGGGTTTACACCGGGGAGCTGTTTTTT. Its translation: CASNDRVYTGELFF.

The chain employs TRBV19 and TRBJ2-7; D possibly corresponds to TRBD2 (6 bases). Germline loops: CDR1 LNHDA, CDR2 SQIVND (reference sequence). CDR3 length: 14 residues. Trimming took off 3 bases at V and 2 bases at J, with 11 bases between the two ends. This CDR3 reads CASSIGAGTYEQYF. The CDR3 coding sequence is TGTGCCAGTAGTATTGGTGCGGGGACCTACGAGCAGTACTTC.

This chain links TRBV18 with TRBJ2-3; D is unresolved. The CDR3 has 13 amino acids. Germline V gene lookup returns CDR1 KGHSH and CDR2 LQKENI. The V end lost 3 bases, the J end lost 6 bases, and 10 bases lay between the germline ends. The CDR3 is CASSPSGYDTQYF. DNA for the CDR3: TGTGCCAGCTCACCTTCCGGGTACGATACGCAGTATTTT. Full variable domain (outside the CDR3, taken from reference TRBV18 and TRBJ2-3): NAGVMQNPRHLVRRRGQEARLRCSPMKGHSHVYWYRQLPEEGLKFMVYLQKENIIDESGMPKERFSAEFPKEGPSILRIQQVVRGDSAAYFCASSPSGYDTQYFGPGTRLTVL.

The genes are TRBV9 and TRBJ1-1; 12 bases are shared with TRBD1. Trimming took 0 bases from V and 4 from J; bases not matched to a gene: 4. Germline V gives CDR1 SGDLS, CDR2 YYNGEE. CDR3 size: 16 residues. Written as DNA, the CDR3 is TGTGCCAGCAGCGTAGGTGGGACAGGGGGCCTCACTGAAGCTTTCTTT. Translated, it gives CASSVGGTGGLTEAFF.

In the case of this clone: Sequence at one end of the junction differs from germline and may be a read error. The chain is built from TRBV5-4 and TRBJ1-1; 7 bases match TRBD1. This CDR3 region has 11 residues. Germline V gives CDR1 SGHNT, CDR2 YYREEE (reference sequence). The CDR3 protein is CASSLDGTVIW. CDR3 nucleotides: TGTGCCAGCAGCTTGGATGGGACAGTGATTTGG.

This clone was seen at least ten times. The chain employs TRBV29-1 and TRBJ2-6; D perhaps matches TRBD1 (6 bases). CDR3 length: 18 amino acids. With 2 bases removed from V and 0 bases from J, the gap between germline ends came to 17 bases. The germline CDR1 and CDR2 sequences are SQVTM and ANQGSEA. The CDR3 loop reads CSVESGGGHSSGANVLTF. The CDR3 DNA sequence: TGCAGCGTTGAATCGGGTGGGGGCCATAGCTCTGGGGCCAACGTCCTGACTTTC.

The genes are TRBV7-9 and TRBJ2-5; tentatively, D is TRBD2 (6 bases). Germline V lookup: CDR1 SEHNR, CDR2 FQNEAQ (reference sequence). This CDR3 is built from 16 residues. V lost 2 bases, J lost 4 bases, and 17 bases lay in between. In DNA, the CDR3 is TGTGCCAGCAGCTTAATGTCATGGGAGGTGAGAGAGACCCAGTACTTC. Its translation is CASSLMSWEVRETQYF.

The sample holds one count of this clone. V usage is TRBV7-2 and J usage is TRBJ2-5; TRBD1 matches at 9 bases. The CDR3 length is 13 residues. V trimming: 1 base; J trimming: 8 bases; junction bases outside the gene matches: 2. Germline assignment: CDR1 SGHTA and CDR2 FQGNSA. CDR3 in DNA: TGTGCCAGCAGCTTAGGCACAGGGGGCACCCAGTACTTC. It is translated as CASSLGTGGTQYF. Complete variable domain (other parts from reference TRBV7-2 and TRBJ2-5): GAGVSQSPSNKVTEKGKDVELRCDPISGHTALYWYRQSLGQGLEFLIYFQGNSAPDKSGLPSDRFSAERTGGSVSTLTIQRTQQEDSAVYLCASSLGTGGTQYFGPGTRLLVL.